This T cell receptor (beta chain) was identified during a study of PD-1 blockade in mismatch repair-deficient tumors. Study-level findings and limits: Tumor-resident clones, often absent from pretreatment blood, expanded after pembrolizumab and then contracted.

V was shortened by 3 bases and J by 5 bases, with 10 bases between the two germline ends. This CDR3 has 13 residues. Germline assignment: CDR1 SGHDN and CDR2 FVKESK. TCRdb's copy holds only in-frame clones and misses some; the assay was immunoSEQ multiplex PCR. The repertoire holds 56,000 or so clones, with around 85% as singletons. A word on this clone: Its target is unknown.

This clonotype originated in an adult with mismatch repair-deficient cancer. Sequencing used peripheral blood, obtained less than 21 weeks after starting pembrolizumab. V and J are TRBV14 and TRBJ1-2, with D possibly TRBD1 on 5 matching bases. Here the CDR3 reads CASSHRGTYGYTF. CDR3 in DNA: TGTGCCAGCAGCCATCGGGGGACTTATGGCTACACCTTC.